This TCR beta chain came from a study of blood T cell repertoires in COVID-19. On the study more broadly: Acute and convalescent COVID-19 specimens originated in the United States, Italy and Spain. PBMCs, B-cell-depleted T cells, or T cells provided the cDNA or gDNA that made up the material.

CDR3 length: 15 residues. CDR1 ENHRY and CDR2 SYGVKD come from the germline V gene. V was pared by 6 bases and J by 5 bases, with 9 bases of the junction left unmatched. Study processing details: For nucleated cells, counts were estimated from reference gene primer amplification. Sequenced by immunoSEQ multiplex PCR; TCRdb stores in-frame clones only, minus some. V and J calls and clone size are as listed in that table; D and trimming were resolved from the DNA. Of around 200,000 clones detected, approximately 84% appear once; the ten largest clones hold more than 5.5%. Sequencing was carried out using peripheral blood. This chain joins TRBV10-3 and TRBJ2-1, with 8 nucleotides matching TRBD2. The source is an elderly man with acute or convalescent COVID-19. The CDR3 is CAISPGTSANNEQFF. CDR3 sequence (DNA): TGTGCCATCAGCCCCGGGACTAGTGCAAACAATGAGCAGTTCTTC.